One and the same sample provided the 2 T cell receptor beta chains below, sequenced in a study of cytomegalovirus exposure and HLA in healthy donors. Primers: 60 Vbeta forward and 13 Jbeta reverse. Libraries were prepared by immunoSEQ multiplex PCR; TCRdb keeps only in-frame clonotypes and omits some of them. The listing records around 88,000 clones. Source material: PBMCs. These receptors originate from a girl aged 10 to 17 in good health and CMV-seropositive.

The chain links TRBV13 to TRBJ2-2; tentative D call: TRBD1 (5 bases). Germline V gene sequence: CDR1 PRHDT, CDR2 FYEKMQ (reference sequence). The CDR3 contains 13 residues. V was clipped by 6 bases and J by 9 bases, with 14 bases between them. In DNA, the CDR3 is TGTGCCAGCAGGATAAGGGGCCAACGGGAGCTGTTTTTT. This encodes CASRIRGQRELFF.

This sequence joins TRBV2 and TRBJ1-1; 7 bases line up with TRBD1. CDR1 and CDR2 from the germline V gene are SNHLY and FYNNEI. V lost 4 bases, J lost 7 bases, and 9 bases stayed unmatched. CDR3 length: 14 amino acids. CDR3 coding DNA: TGTGCCAGCAGTGTACAACGACAGGGTTTTGAAGCTTTCTTT. The encoded protein is CASSVQRQGFEAFF.